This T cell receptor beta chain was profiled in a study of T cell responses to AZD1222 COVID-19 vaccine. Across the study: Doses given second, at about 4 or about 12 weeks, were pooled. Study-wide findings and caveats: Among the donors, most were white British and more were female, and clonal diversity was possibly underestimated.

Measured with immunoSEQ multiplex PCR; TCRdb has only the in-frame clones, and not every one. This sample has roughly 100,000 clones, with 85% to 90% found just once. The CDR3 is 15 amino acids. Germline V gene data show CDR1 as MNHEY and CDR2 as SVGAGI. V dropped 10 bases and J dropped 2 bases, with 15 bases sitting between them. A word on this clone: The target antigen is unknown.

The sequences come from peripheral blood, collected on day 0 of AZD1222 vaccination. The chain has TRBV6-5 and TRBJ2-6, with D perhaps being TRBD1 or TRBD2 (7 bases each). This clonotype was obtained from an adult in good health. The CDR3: CATQGGVAGANVLTF. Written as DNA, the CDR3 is TGTGCCACCCAGGGGGGGGTCGCTGGGGCCAACGTCCTGACTTTC.